The clone carrying this TCR beta chain turned up a few times. What it recognizes is unknown. Other DNA sequences in this sample translate to the same CDR3. Sequencing used immunoSEQ multiplex PCR; TCRdb keeps in-frame clones, though not all of them. The sample contains hundreds of thousands of clones, 89% of which appear only once. V was trimmed by 8 bases and J by 2 bases, leaving 4 bases between them. Germline values: CDR1 LNHDA, CDR2 SQIVND (reference sequence). This CDR3 has 10 amino acids. This specimen comes from a study of Ad26.COV2.S vaccination and SARS-CoV-2 variants. Overall study context: Donor allocation was to the COV1001 Ad26.COV2.S trial arm.

Study results and limitations: Vaccine recipients posted higher spike-specific TCR breadth than their placebo counterparts.

The treatment denotes: over 15 received Ad26.COV2.S at low or high dose, single or two shots; roughly 5 received placebo; per-sample allocation not given. The study sampled participants on day 63 after the first vaccine or placebo injection. The shot given was an Ad26 vector that makes Wuhan-strain SARS-CoV-2 spike. The V and J genes are TRBV19 and TRBJ2-7; D unclear. Here the sequenced sample was peripheral blood, taken in a trial of Ad26.COV2.S vaccine versus placebo. The clonotype comes from a person between 18 and 65 years old who received the Ad26.COV2.S COVID-19 vaccine or a placebo. This chain's CDR3 is CASGTYEQYF. CDR3 sequence (DNA): TGTGCCAGTGGGACCTACGAGCAGTACTTC.